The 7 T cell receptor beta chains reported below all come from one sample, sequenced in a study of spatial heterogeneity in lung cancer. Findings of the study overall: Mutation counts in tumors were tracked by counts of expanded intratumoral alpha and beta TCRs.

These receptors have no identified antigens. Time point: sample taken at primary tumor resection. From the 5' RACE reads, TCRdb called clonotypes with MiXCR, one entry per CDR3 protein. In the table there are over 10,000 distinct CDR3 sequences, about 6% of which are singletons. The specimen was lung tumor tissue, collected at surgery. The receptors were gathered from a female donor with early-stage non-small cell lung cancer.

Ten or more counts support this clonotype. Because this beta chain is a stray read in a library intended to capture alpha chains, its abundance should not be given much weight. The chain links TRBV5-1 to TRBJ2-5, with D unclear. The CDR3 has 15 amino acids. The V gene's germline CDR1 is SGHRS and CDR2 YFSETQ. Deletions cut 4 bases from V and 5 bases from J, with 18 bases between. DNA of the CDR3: TGCGCCAGCAGCCCCTCACCTAGTTTAGTGGAGACCCAGTACTTC. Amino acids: CASSPSPSLVETQYF.

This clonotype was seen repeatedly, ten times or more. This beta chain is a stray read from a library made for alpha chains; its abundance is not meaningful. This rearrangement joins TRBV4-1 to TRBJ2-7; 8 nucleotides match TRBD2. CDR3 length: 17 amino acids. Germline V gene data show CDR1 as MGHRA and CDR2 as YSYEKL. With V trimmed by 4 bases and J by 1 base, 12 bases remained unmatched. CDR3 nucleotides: TGCGCCAGCAGCCGCCAGGGTGCGGTAGCGGGGTCCTACGAGCAGTACTTC. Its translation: CASSRQGAVAGSYEQYF.

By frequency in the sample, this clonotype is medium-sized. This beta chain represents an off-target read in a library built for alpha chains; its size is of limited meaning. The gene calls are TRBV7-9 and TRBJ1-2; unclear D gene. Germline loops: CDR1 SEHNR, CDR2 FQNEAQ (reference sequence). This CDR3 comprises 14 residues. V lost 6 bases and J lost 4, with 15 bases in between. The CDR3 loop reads CASSSNTVTYGYTF. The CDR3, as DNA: TGTGCCAGCAGTTCCAACACGGTAACCTATGGCTACACCTTC.

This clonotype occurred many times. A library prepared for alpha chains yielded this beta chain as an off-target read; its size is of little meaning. The DNA for the CDR3 is TGTGCCACCAGTGGCCCGGACAGGGAGCAGTACTTC. This gives the protein CATSGPDREQYF. The rearrangement joins TRBV24-1 to TRBJ2-7; 7 bases align to TRBD1. Germline-derived CDR1 and CDR2 are KGHDR and SFDVKD. The CDR3 consists of 12 residues. The ends lost 5 bases at V and 7 bases at J; junction bases unmatched: 4.

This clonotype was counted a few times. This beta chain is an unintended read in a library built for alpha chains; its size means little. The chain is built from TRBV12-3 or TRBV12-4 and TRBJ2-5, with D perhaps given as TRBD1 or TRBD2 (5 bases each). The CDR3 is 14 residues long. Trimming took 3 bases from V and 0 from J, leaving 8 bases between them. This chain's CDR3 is CASSFLGHQETQYF. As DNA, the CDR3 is TGTGCCAGCAGTTTCTTGGGACACCAAGAGACCCAGTACTTC.

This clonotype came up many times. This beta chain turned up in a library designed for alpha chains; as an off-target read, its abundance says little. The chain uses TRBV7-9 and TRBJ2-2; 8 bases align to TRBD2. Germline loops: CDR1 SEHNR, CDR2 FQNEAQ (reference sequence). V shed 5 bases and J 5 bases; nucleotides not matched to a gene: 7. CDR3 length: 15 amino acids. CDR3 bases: TGTGCCAGCAGCCGAAGCGGGGGCCGGACCGGGGAGCTGTTTTTT. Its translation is CASSRSGGRTGELFF.

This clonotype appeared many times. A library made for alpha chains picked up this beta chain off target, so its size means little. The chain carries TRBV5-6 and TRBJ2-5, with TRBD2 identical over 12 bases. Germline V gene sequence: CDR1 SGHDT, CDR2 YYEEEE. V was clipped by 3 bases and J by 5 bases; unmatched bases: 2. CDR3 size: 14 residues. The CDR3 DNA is TGTGCCAGCAGCTCTAGCGGGGGGGCCGAGACCCAGTACTTC. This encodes CASSSSGGAETQYF.